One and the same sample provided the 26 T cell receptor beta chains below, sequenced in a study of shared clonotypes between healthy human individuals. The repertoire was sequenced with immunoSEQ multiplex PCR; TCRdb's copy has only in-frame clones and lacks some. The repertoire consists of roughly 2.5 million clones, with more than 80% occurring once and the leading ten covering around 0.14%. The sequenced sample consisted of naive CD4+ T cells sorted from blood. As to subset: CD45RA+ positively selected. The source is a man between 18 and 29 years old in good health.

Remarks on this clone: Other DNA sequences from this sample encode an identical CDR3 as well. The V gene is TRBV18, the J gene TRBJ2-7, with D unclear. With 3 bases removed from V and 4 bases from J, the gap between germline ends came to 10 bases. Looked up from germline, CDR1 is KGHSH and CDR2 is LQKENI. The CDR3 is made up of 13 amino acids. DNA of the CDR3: TGTGCCAGCTCACCCCTACGGAGTTACGAGCAGTACTTC. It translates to CASSPLRSYEQYF.

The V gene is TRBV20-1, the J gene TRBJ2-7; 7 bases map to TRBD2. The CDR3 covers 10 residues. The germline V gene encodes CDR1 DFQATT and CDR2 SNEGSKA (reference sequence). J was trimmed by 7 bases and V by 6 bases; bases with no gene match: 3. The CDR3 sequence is CSAWGGEQYF. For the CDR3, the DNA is TGCAGTGCCTGGGGGGGAGAGCAGTACTTC.

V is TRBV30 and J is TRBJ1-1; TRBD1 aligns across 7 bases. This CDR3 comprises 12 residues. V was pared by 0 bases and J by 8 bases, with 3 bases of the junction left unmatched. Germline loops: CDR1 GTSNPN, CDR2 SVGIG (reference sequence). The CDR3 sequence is CAWSVPDREAFF. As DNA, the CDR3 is TGTGCCTGGAGTGTACCGGACAGGGAAGCTTTCTTT.

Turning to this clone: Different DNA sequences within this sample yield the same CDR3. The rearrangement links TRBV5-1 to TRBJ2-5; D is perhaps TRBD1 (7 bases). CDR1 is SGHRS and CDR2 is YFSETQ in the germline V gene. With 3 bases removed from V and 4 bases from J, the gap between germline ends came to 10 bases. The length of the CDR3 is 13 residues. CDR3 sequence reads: CASSSQGGETQYF. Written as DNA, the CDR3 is TGCGCCAGCAGCTCGCAGGGGGGAGAGACCCAGTACTTC.

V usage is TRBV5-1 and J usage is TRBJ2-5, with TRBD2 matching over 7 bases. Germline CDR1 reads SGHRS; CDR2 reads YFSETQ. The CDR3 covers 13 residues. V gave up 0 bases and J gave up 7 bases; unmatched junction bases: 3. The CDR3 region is CASSLEVAGTQYF. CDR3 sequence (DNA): TGCGCCAGCAGCTTGGAGGTAGCGGGGACCCAGTACTTC. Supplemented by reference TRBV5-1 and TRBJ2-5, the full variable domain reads KAGVTQTPRYLIKTRGQQVTLSCSPISGHRSVSWYQQTPGQGLQFLFEYFSETQRNKGNFPGRFSGRQFSNSRSEMNVSTLELGDSALYLCASSLEVAGTQYFGPGTRLLVL.

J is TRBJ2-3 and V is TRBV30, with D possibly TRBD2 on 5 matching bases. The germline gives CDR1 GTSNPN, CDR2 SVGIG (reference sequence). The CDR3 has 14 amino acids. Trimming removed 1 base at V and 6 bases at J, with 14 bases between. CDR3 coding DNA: TGTGCCTGGAGTGGAAGTATCTCGGGGGATACGCAGTATTTT. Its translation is CAWSGSISGDTQYF.

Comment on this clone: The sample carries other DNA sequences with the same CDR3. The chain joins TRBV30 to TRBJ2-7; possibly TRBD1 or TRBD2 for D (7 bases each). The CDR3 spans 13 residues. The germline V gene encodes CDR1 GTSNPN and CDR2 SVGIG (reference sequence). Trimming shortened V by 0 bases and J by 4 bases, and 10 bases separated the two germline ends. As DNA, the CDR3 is TGTGCCTGGAGTGTCAGGGGGGGATACGAGCAGTACTTC. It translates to CAWSVRGGYEQYF.

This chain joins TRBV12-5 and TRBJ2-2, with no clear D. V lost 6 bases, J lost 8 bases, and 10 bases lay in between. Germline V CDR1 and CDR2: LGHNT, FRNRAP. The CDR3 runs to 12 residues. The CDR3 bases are TGTGCTAGTGGGAATACAAGAGGGGAGCTGTTTTTT. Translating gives CASGNTRGELFF.

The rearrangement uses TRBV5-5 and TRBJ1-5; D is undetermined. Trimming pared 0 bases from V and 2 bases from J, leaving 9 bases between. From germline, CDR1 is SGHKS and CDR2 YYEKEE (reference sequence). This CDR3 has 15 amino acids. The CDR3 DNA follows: TGTGCCAGCAGCTTGGAACCGAGGGGCAATCAGCCCCAGCATTTT. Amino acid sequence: CASSLEPRGNQPQHF.

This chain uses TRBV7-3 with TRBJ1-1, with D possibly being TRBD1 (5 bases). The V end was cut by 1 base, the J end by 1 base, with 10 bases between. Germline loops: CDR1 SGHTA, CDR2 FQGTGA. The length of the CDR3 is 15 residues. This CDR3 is CASSLNGAGNTEAFF. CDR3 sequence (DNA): TGTGCCAGCAGCTTAAATGGGGCCGGGAACACTGAAGCTTTCTTT.

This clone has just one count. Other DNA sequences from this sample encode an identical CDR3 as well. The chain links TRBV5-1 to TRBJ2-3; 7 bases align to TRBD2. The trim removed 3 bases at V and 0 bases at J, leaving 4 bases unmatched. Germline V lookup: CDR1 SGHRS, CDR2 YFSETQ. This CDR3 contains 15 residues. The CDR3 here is CASSSLGGSTDTQYF. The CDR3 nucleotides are TGCGCCAGCAGCTCTTTGGGGGGGAGCACAGATACGCAGTATTTT.

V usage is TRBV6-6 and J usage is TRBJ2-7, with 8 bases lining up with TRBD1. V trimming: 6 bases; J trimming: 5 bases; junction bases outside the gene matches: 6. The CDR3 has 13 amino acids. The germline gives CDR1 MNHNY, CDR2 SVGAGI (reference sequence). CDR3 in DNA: TGTGCCAGCAGATCCGGACAGGGCAACGAGCAGTACTTC. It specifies CASRSGQGNEQYF.

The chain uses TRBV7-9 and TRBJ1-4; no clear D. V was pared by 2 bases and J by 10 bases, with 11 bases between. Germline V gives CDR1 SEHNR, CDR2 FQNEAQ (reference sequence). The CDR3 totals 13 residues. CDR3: CASSLLEEGKLFF. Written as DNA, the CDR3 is TGTGCCAGCAGCTTATTAGAGGAGGGAAAACTGTTTTTT. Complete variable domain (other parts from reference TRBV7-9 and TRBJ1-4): DTGVSQNPRHKITKRGQNVTFRCDPISEHNRLYWYRQTLGQGPEFLTYFQNEAQLEKSRLLSDRFSAERPKGSFSTLEIQRTEQGDSAMYLCASSLLEEGKLFFGSGTQLSVL.

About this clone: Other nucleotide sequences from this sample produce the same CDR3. The CDR3 coding sequence is TGCGCCAGCAGCTTGGTTACAGGGGGGTTCACAGATACGCAGTATTTT. It is translated as CASSLVTGGFTDTQYF. The rearrangement joins TRBV5-1 to TRBJ2-3; 8 bases agree with TRBD1. V shed 0 bases and J 2 bases; nucleotides not matched to a gene: 5. Germline V CDR1 and CDR2: SGHRS, YFSETQ. The CDR3 has 16 residues. Drawing the rest from reference TRBV5-1 and TRBJ2-3, the complete variable domain is KAGVTQTPRYLIKTRGQQVTLSCSPISGHRSVSWYQQTPGQGLQFLFEYFSETQRNKGNFPGRFSGRQFSNSRSEMNVSTLELGDSALYLCASSLVTGGFTDTQYFGPGTRLTVL.

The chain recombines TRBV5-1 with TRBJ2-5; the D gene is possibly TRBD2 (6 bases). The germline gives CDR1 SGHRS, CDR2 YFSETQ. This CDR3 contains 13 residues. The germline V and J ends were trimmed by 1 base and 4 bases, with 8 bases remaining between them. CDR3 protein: CASSLQAGETQYF. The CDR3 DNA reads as TGCGCCAGCAGCTTGCAAGCGGGAGAGACCCAGTACTTC.

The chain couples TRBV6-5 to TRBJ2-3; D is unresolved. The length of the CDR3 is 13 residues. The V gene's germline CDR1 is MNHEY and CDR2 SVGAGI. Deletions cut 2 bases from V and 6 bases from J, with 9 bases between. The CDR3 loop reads CASSYPPVDTQYF. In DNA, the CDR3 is TGTGCCAGCAGTTACCCTCCGGTGGATACGCAGTATTTT.

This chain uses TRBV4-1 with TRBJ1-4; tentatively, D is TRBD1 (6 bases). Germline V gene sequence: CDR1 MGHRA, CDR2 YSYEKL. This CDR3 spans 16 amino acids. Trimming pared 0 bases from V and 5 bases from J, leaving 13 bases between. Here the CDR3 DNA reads TGCGCCAGCAGCCAAGATCTAGGGGGAAAGAATGAAAAACTGTTTTTT. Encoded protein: CASSQDLGGKNEKLFF.

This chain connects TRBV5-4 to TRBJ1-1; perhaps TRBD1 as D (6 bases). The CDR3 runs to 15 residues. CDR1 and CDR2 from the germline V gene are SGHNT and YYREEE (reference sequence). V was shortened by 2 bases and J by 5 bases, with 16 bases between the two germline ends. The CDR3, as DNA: TGTGCCAGCAGCTTAGGGGAGGGGGGTTTGACTGAAGCTTTCTTT. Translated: CASSLGEGGLTEAFF.

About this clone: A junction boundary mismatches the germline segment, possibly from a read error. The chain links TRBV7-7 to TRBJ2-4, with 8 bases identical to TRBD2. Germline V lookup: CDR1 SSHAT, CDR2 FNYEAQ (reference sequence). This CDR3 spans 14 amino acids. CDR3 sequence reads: CASSVSREANIQYF. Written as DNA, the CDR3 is TGTGCTAGCAGCGTCTCGCGGGAGGCGAACATTCAGTACTTC.

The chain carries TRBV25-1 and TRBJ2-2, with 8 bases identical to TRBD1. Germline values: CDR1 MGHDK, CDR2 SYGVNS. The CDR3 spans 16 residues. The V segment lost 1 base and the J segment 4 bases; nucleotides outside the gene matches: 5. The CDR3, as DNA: TGTGCCAGCAGTGAATCCGGGACAGGATTCACCGGGGAGCTGTTTTTT. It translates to CASSESGTGFTGELFF. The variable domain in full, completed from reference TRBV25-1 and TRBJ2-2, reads EADIYQTPRYLVIGTGKKITLECSQTMGHDKMYWYQQDPGMELHLIHYSYGVNSTEKGDLSSESTVSRIRTEHFPLTLESARPSHTSQYLCASSESGTGFTGELFFGEGSRLTVL.

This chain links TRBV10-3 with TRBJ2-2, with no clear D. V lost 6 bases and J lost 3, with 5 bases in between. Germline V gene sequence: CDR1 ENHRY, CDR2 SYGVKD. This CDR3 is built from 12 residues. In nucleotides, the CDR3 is TGTGCCATCAGCGTCCACACCGGGGAGCTGTTTTTT. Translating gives CAISVHTGELFF.

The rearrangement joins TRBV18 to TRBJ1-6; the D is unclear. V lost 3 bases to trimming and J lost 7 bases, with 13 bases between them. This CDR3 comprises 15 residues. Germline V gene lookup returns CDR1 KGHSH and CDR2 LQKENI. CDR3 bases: TGTGCCAGCTCACCGGTAGGGCAGTACAATTCACCCCTCCACTTT. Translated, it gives CASSPVGQYNSPLHF.

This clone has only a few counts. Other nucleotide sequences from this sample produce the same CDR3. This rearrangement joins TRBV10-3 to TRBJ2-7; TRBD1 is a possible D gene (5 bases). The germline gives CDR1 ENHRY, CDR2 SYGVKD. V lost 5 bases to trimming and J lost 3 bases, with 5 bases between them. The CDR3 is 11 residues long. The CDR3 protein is CAISTGYEQYF. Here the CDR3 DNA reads TGTGCCATCAGTACAGGCTACGAGCAGTACTTC.

CDR3 region: CASSVQGGADTQYF. CDR3 in DNA: TGTGCCAGCTCAGTACAGGGGGGCGCAGATACGCAGTATTTT. The V and J genes are TRBV18 and TRBJ2-3; TRBD1 matches 8 bases. V gave up 5 bases and J gave up 4 bases; unmatched junction bases: 5. Germline V gene data show CDR1 as KGHSH and CDR2 as LQKENI. The CDR3 has 14 amino acids.

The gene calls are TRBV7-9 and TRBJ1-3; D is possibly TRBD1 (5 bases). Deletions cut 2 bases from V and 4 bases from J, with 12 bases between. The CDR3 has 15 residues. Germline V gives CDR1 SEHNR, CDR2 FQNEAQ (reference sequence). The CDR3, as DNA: TGTGCCAGCAGCTTAAGCCGACAGTCCGGAAACACCATATATTTT. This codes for CASSLSRQSGNTIYF.

The CDR3 loop reads CASSFRGTKFANTGELFF. CDR3 nucleotides: TGTGCCAGCAGCTTTAGAGGGACCAAATTCGCGAACACCGGGGAGCTGTTTTTT. The chain is built from TRBV5-6 and TRBJ2-2, with D tentatively TRBD1 or TRBD2 (5 bases each). Trimming removed 2 bases from V and 0 bases from J, with 17 bases in between. CDR1 is SGHDT, CDR2 YYEEEE, per germline. This CDR3 spans 18 amino acids.